The TCR beta chain described here comes from a study of beta chain features in type 1 diabetes. Losses at the gene ends were 1 base for V and 5 bases for J; bases not matched to a gene: 4. The CDR3 runs to 15 residues. Germline CDR1 reads SGHTA; CDR2 reads FQGNSA. What was sequenced were expressed TCRB transcripts, since all of the isolated RNA had been reverse transcribed. The table came from immunoSEQ multiplex PCR; TCRdb's copy has only in-frame clones and leaves some out. The sample has 130,000 or so clones, around a tenth seen once. This clone occurred a few times. The chain uses TRBV7-2 and TRBJ2-1; 8 nucleotides line up with TRBD1. The origin of this receptor is a woman in her forties in good health. The specimen sequenced was central memory CD4+ T cells from blood. CDR3 DNA sequence: TGTGCCAGCAGCTTAGAGCAGGGGGCGCACAATGAGCAGTTCTTC. It translates to CASSLEQGAHNEQFF.